A few counts support the clone carrying this T cell receptor beta chain. The sample originates from a study of blood T cell repertoires in COVID-19. The data were produced by immunoSEQ multiplex PCR, yet TCRdb's version contains in-frame clones alone and is incomplete. The data contain around 370,000 clones, about 90% of them singletons. Germline CDR1 and CDR2: GTSNPN and SVGIG (reference sequence). The V and J ends lost 2 bases and 5 bases, in that order; junction bases with no gene match: 4. CDR3 length equals 14 residues. The clonotype was recovered from a woman aged 45-59 years with COVID-19, enrolled during active disease. Input material: peripheral blood. V usage is TRBV30 and J usage is TRBJ2-2, with 8 bases identical to TRBD1. In nucleotides, the CDR3 is TGTGCCTGGAGTTTTACAGGGGGGACCGGGGAGCTGTTTTTT. This codes for CAWSFTGGTGELFF.